In this sample, the clone carrying this T cell receptor beta chain turned up a few times. Its antigen is undetermined. One junction end does not reproduce the germline sequence, and a read error may be involved. CDR3 length: 20 amino acids. From germline, CDR1 is SGHNT and CDR2 YENEEA. The data stem from a study of T-cell memory formation after mild COVID-19. Study conclusions and caveats: Contracting clones from day 15 to 85 showed balanced CD4/CD8; later expanders favored CD4+. The study found contracting CD4+ clones mainly in CM and EM and contracting CD8+ clones in EMRA. SARS-CoV-2 specificity was not confirmed for second-wave clones peaking on day 37. Pre-infection memory carried some responding clones, suggesting that cross-reactive memory joined.

TCRdb reprocessed the 5' RACE reads via MiXCR and lists one record per CDR3 protein. The data show 450,000 or so distinct CDR3 sequences, around 27% seen once. This receptor was taken from an adult woman who had mild COVID-19 (a few samples of this study predate the infection). Cell type and time point are not known. V usage is TRBV11-3 and J usage is TRBJ2-2; 13 nucleotides agree with TRBD2. Sequences were obtained from PBMCs or a T cell subset sorted from them (not recorded which). Here the CDR3 reads CACSTQPGLAGSKNTGELFF. Written as DNA, the CDR3 is TGTGCCTGCAGCACACAACCGGGACTAGCGGGATCCAAGAACACCGGGGAGCTGTTTTTT.